Below, 19 T cell receptor beta chains from the same sample are listed, as sequenced in a study of blood T cell repertoires in COVID-19. The assay was immunoSEQ multiplex PCR, and TCRdb's table has in-frame clones only and misses some. The sample has some 150,000 clones, roughly 88% seen once. The specimen sequenced was PBMCs or T cells enriched from blood (not recorded which). All receptors come from a woman in her twenties or thirties with acute COVID-19.

The chain carries TRBV7-9 and TRBJ1-3, with 10 bases that match TRBD1. V lost 5 bases to trimming and J lost 1 base; unmatched junction nucleotides: 2. CDR1 SEHNR and CDR2 FQNEAQ come from the germline V gene (reference sequence). This CDR3 is 15 amino acids long. The CDR3 loop reads CASSADRGSGNTIYF. The CDR3 coding sequence is TGTGCCAGCAGCGCGGACAGGGGGTCTGGAAACACCATATATTTT.

The genes are TRBV27 and TRBJ2-3; D uncertain. Per germline, CDR1 MNHEY and CDR2 SMNVEV (reference sequence). This CDR3 comprises 16 residues. Trimming stripped 0 bases from V and 2 bases from J, with 12 bases between. DNA for the CDR3: TGTGCCAGCAGTTTATCTGACACGATTCCCACAGATACGCAGTATTTT. This encodes CASSLSDTIPTDTQYF.

This rearrangement joins TRBV7-3 to TRBJ1-2; 7 bases align to TRBD1. The germline V gene encodes CDR1 SGHTA and CDR2 FQGTGA. This CDR3 is built from 15 residues. V shed 4 bases and J 4 bases; nucleotides not matched to a gene: 9. CDR3 residues: CASSSGQDLTYGYTF. The CDR3 DNA sequence: TGTGCCAGCAGCTCCGGACAGGATCTTACCTATGGCTACACCTTC. Full variable domain (rest looked up from reference TRBV7-3 and TRBJ1-2): GAGVSQTPSNKVTEKGKYVELRCDPISGHTALYWYRQSLGQGPEFLIYFQGTGAADDSGLPNDRFFAVRPEGSVSTLKIQRTERGDSAVYLCASSSGQDLTYGYTFGSGTRLTVV.

V and J are TRBV19 and TRBJ1-1; D gene ambiguous. This CDR3 is 14 amino acids long. V gave up 7 bases and J gave up 1 base, with 13 bases separating them. CDR1 is LNHDA, CDR2 SQIVND, per germline (reference sequence). In DNA form, the CDR3 reads TGTGCCAGTACCCTCTCCCACGGGAACACTGAAGCTTTCTTT. This sequence encodes CASTLSHGNTEAFF.

The chain links TRBV15 to TRBJ2-7, with TRBD2 as a possible D gene (6 bases). The ends were cut back, 1 base at V and 3 bases at J, with 10 bases in the middle. CDR3 length equals 14 residues. In germline, CDR1 is LNHNV, CDR2 YYDKDF (reference sequence). This CDR3 reads CATSRGGTDYEQYF. The CDR3 DNA reads TGTGCCACCAGCAGAGGAGGGACTGACTACGAGCAGTACTTC.

The CDR3 bases are TGTGCCAGCAGCTCCAGACCGGGACAATCTAATGAAAAACTGTTTTTT. Translation: CASSSRPGQSNEKLFF. This sequence joins TRBV7-9 and TRBJ1-4, with D maybe TRBD1 (6 bases). This CDR3 has 16 residues. Trimming shortened V by 4 bases and J by 3 bases, and 15 bases separated the two germline ends. Germline CDR1 is SEHNR and CDR2 is FQNEAQ (reference sequence).

V and J are TRBV4-3 and TRBJ1-6, with 10 nucleotides matching TRBD1. J was trimmed by 3 bases and V by 4 bases; bases with no gene match: 12. Germline lookup yields CDR1 LGHNA and CDR2 YSLEER. This CDR3 spans 19 amino acids. CDR3 nucleotides: TGCGCCAGCAGCCGAGAGATATCCCGGGACAGGGGCTATAATTCACCCCTCCACTTT. It is translated as CASSREISRDRGYNSPLHF.

The chain couples TRBV9 to TRBJ1-1; maybe TRBD1 (6 bases). This CDR3 spans 14 amino acids. V was cut by 4 bases and J by 1 base, with 11 bases left in between. The germline CDR1 and CDR2 sequences are SGDLS and YYNGEE. The CDR3 loop reads CASSITGQNTEAFF. DNA for the CDR3: TGTGCCAGCAGCATAACAGGGCAGAACACTGAAGCTTTCTTT.

V is TRBV28 and J is TRBJ1-6; TRBD1 agrees at 7 bases. Germline V gene sequence: CDR1 MDHEN, CDR2 SYDVKM. Trimming at V came to 6 bases and at J to 6 bases, leaving 2 bases not matched to a gene. The CDR3 runs 13 residues. CDR3: CASSGTVNSPLHF. DNA for the CDR3: TGTGCCAGCAGCGGGACAGTTAATTCACCCCTCCACTTT.

The V gene is TRBV30, the J gene TRBJ2-2, with 7 positions matching TRBD2. This CDR3 comprises 13 residues. Germline V gene data show CDR1 as GTSNPN and CDR2 as SVGIG (reference sequence). The CDR3 sequence is CASRGVGTGELFF. Here the CDR3 DNA reads TGTGCGAGTCGGGGGGTGGGGACCGGGGAGCTGTTTTTT.

This chain connects TRBV7-3 to TRBJ2-3, with D perhaps matching TRBD1 (5 bases). This CDR3 is built from 13 residues. The germline gives CDR1 SGHTA, CDR2 FQGTGA. Trimming took 8 bases from V and 2 from J, leaving 11 bases between them. Written as DNA, the CDR3 is TGTGCCAGCTCCAAAGGGGCCACAGATACGCAGTATTTT. Its translation is CASSKGATDTQYF.

The count of this clone is one. CDR3 residues: CASSPPLSEGNTIYF. The CDR3 DNA sequence: TGTGCCAGCAGTCCCCCGTTAAGTGAGGGAAACACCATATATTTT. The chain recombines TRBV28 with TRBJ1-3, with D hard to call. Trimming shortened V by 5 bases and J by 4 bases, and 15 bases separated the two germline ends. Germline CDR1 MDHEN, CDR2 SYDVKM. The CDR3 is made up of 15 amino acids.

The V call is TRBV3-1 (or the pseudogene TRBV3-2), the J call TRBJ2-7, with D perhaps matching TRBD1 (5 bases). The germline V gene encodes CDR1 LGHDT and CDR2 YNNKEL (reference sequence). With 3 bases removed from V and 0 bases from J, the gap between germline ends came to 18 bases. The CDR3 runs 17 residues. CDR3 coding DNA: TGTGCCAGCAGCCATCTGTGGCCAGGGCGAAGCTCCTACGAGCAGTACTTC. This sequence encodes CASSHLWPGRSSYEQYF.

CDR3: CAISEGQNYGYTF. CDR3 nucleotide sequence: TGTGCCATCAGCGAGGGACAGAACTATGGCTACACCTTC. The chain carries TRBV10-3 and TRBJ1-2; 7 positions agree with TRBD1. CDR3 size: 13 residues. Germline assignment: CDR1 ENHRY and CDR2 SYGVKD. J lost 2 bases, V lost 6 bases, and 3 bases had no gene match.

The V gene is TRBV6-2 or TRBV6-3, the J gene TRBJ2-6; TRBD1 matches 7 bases. Germline lookup yields CDR1 MNHEY and CDR2 SVGEGT. This CDR3 comprises 15 residues. With V trimmed by 4 bases and J by 4 bases, 4 bases remained unmatched. CDR3: CASSSQGDGANVLTF. The CDR3 DNA reads TGTGCCAGCAGTTCCCAGGGGGACGGGGCCAACGTCCTGACTTTC.

V gene TRBV7-9 combines with J gene TRBJ2-2, with D maybe TRBD2 (5 bases). The CDR3 extends over 15 amino acids. The germline V and J ends were trimmed by 1 base and 7 bases, with 13 bases remaining between them. CDR1 and CDR2 from the germline V gene are SEHNR and FQNEAQ (reference sequence). The CDR3 DNA reads TGTGCCAGCAGCTTAGACGAGACGGGGATCGGGGAGCTGTTTTTT. Translation: CASSLDETGIGELFF.

V is TRBV10-3 and J is TRBJ2-1; the match to TRBD2 covers 11 bases. V shed 6 bases, J shed 5 bases, and the junction held 3 bases outside the gene matches. CDR3 length: 14 amino acids. The germline V gene encodes CDR1 ENHRY and CDR2 SYGVKD. The CDR3: CAIRAGLADNEQFF. The CDR3 bases are TGTGCCATCAGAGCGGGACTAGCGGACAATGAGCAGTTCTTC.

The rearrangement links TRBV9 to TRBJ2-7, with TRBD2 identical over 8 bases. The length of the CDR3 is 15 residues. Germline V gene sequence: CDR1 SGDLS, CDR2 YYNGEE. V lost 1 base and J lost 1; bases outside the gene matches: 4. This CDR3 reads CASSVSSGRSYEQYF. CDR3 coding DNA: TGTGCCAGCAGCGTATCAAGCGGGAGATCCTACGAGCAGTACTTC.

This clone occurred a few times. The rearrangement joins TRBV11-2 to TRBJ1-2; possible D gene TRBD1, 6 bases. The length of the CDR3 is 12 residues. CDR1 is SGHAT, CDR2 FQNNGV, per germline. Between the trimmed V and J ends, which lost 5 bases and 4 bases, there was a span of 8 bases. CDR3 protein: CASSEQGYGYTF. CDR3 sequence (DNA): TGTGCCAGCAGCGAACAGGGCTATGGCTACACCTTC.